This TCR beta chain stems from a study of T cells after yellow fever vaccination. As for the study in general: The authors prepared low-cell-number fractions using SMART-Seq v4 Ultra Low Input. Study observations and caveats: Bulk-population clonotypes that are abundant could appear as contaminants in FACS-sorted repertoires.

This clonotype was detected many times. Antigen: not known. TCR cDNA, made by 5'RACE template switching, carried an added universal primer site and UMIs. TCRdb passed the 5' RACE reads through MiXCR, listing each CDR3 protein once. The sample includes about 110,000 distinct CDR3 sequences, around 8.6% seen only once; the top ten take less than 30%. This clonotype originated in a man aged 25 to 40 who received the YFV17D yellow fever vaccine. Sequenced here: CD8+ T cells sorted from PBMCs, sampled 45 days after the yellow fever booster vaccination.

CDR3 nucleotides: TGTGCCAGCAGCTTAGATCCAGGGGGGCCCGAAGGAGCTTTCTTT. It translates to CASSLDPGGPEGAFF. The rearrangement links TRBV7-2 to TRBJ1-1; TRBD1 agrees at 7 bases. The CDR3 runs 15 residues. The J segment lost 10 bases and the V segment lost 1 base, leaving 12 bases of the junction unmatched. CDR1 SGHTA and CDR2 FQGNSA come from the germline V gene.